The clone carrying this T cell receptor beta chain showed up just a few times. The antigen remains unidentified. A read error is possible here, since a much larger clone lies one base away. The lymph nodes were axillary draining lymph nodes from breast cancer patients. Each CDR3 protein is one row after TCRdb ran MiXCR on the multiplex PCR reads. Among about 140,000 distinct CDR3 sequences listed, about 30% were seen once. This sample was included in a study of breast tumors, draining lymph nodes, adjacent tissues. Study outcomes and limitations: The lymph node origin of tumor T cells was framed as consistent with a hypothesis, not demonstrated. Tumor repertoires ranked between lymph nodes and nontumor tissue in diversity, with V and J gene preferences. Luminal-like breast cancer showed significantly greater tumor-nontumor repertoire similarity than basal-like breast cancer did. Findings are consistent with lymph node origin and intratumoral expansion of most tumor T cells.

The CDR3 runs 15 residues. Germline lookup yields CDR1 LGHDT and CDR2 YNNKEL (reference sequence). The TCR was taken from a female donor with breast cancer. Some clones in this sample may be carry-over from other donors' samples. This chain links TRBV3-1 with TRBJ2-3; no clear D gene. The sample taken for sequencing was axillary lymph node tissue. In DNA form, the CDR3 reads TGTGCCAGCAGCCAAGATCTAGGGTCGGCAGATGCGCAGTATTTT. Translation gives CASSQDLGSADAQYF.